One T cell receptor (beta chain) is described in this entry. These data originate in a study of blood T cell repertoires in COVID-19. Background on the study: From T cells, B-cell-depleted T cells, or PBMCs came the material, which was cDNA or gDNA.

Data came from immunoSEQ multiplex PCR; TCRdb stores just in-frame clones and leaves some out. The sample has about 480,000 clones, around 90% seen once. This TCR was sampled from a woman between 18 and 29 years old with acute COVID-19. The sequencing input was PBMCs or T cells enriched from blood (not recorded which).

The CDR3 DNA follows: TGTGCCAGCAGCGCCGTACTAGCGACAAATGAGCAGTTCTTC. Encoded protein: CASSAVLATNEQFF. This chain joins TRBV9 and TRBJ2-1, with 7 bases identical to TRBD2. V trimming: 3 bases; J trimming: 7 bases; junction bases outside the gene matches: 7. The germline CDR1 and CDR2 sequences are SGDLS and YYNGEE. The CDR3 totals 14 residues. The whole variable domain, filled in from reference TRBV9 and TRBJ2-1, reads DSGVTQTPKHLITATGQRVTLRCSPRSGDLSVYWYQQSLDQGLQFLIQYYNGEERAKGNILERFSAQQFPDLHSELNLSSLELGDSALYFCASSAVLATNEQFFGPGTRLTVL.